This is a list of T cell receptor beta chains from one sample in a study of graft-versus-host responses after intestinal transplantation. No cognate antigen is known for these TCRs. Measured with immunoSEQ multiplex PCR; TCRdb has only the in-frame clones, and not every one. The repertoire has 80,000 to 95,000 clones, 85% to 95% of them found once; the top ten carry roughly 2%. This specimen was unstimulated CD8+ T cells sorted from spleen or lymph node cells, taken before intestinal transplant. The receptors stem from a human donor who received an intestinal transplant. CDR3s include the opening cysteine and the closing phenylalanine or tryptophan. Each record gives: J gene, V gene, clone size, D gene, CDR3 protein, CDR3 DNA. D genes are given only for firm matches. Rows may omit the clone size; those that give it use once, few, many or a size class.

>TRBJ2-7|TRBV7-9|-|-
CASSPSGVEQYF
TGTGCCAGCAGCCCGTCCGGGGTCGAGCAGTACTTC
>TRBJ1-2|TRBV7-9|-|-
CASSHGGGPYGYTF
TGTGCCAGCAGCCACGGGGGGGGCCCCTATGGCTACACCTTC
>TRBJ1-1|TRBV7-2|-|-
CASSLFTGSSTEAFF
TGTGCCAGCAGCTTATTCACAGGCTCTAGCACTGAAGCTTTCTTT
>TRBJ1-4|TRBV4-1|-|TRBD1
CASSQGGQGSPNEKLFF
TGCGCCAGCAGCCAAGGTGGACAGGGCTCCCCTAATGAAAAACTGTTTTTT
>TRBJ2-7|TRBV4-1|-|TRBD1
CASSQDLGKVGQGFSPYEQYF
TGCGCCAGCAGCCAAGATTTGGGGAAAGTCGGACAGGGTTTCAGCCCCTACGAGCAGTACTTC
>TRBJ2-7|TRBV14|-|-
CASSAGRQDGLSYEQYF
TGTGCCAGCAGCGCAGGAAGACAGGACGGACTGTCCTACGAGCAGTACTTC
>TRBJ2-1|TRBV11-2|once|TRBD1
CASSLKWDRGPDEQFF
TGTGCCAGCAGCTTAAAATGGGACAGGGGACCTGATGAGCAGTTCTTC
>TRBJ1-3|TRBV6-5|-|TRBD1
CASSTAGGSGNTIYF
TGTGCCAGCAGTACGGCAGGGGGATCTGGAAACACCATATATTTT
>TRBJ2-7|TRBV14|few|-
CASSPTGDEQYF
TGTGCCAGCAGCCCGACAGGAGACGAGCAGTACTTC
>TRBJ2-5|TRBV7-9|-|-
CASSPPRDRETQYF
TGTGCCAGCAGCCCACCCAGGGATCGGGAGACCCAGTACTTC
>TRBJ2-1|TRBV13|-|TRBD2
CASSPSLAGGLLREQFF
TGTGCCAGCAGCCCCTCCCTAGCGGGGGGCCTACTTAGGGAGCAGTTCTTC
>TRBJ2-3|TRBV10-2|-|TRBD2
CASSEQTSGGYTDTQYF
TGCGCCAGCAGTGAACAGACTAGCGGGGGGTACACAGATACGCAGTATTTT
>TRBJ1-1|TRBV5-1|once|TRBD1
CASSLGAGGNTEAFF
TGCGCCAGCAGCTTGGGAGCAGGGGGGAACACTGAAGCTTTCTTT
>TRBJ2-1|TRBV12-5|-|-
CASAGAWEQFF
TGTGCCTCCGCAGGGGCCTGGGAGCAGTTCTTC
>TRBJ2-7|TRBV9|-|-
CASRGDGEAQYF
TGTGCCAGCAGGGGGGACGGGGAGGCGCAGTACTTC